The TCR beta chain described here comes from a study of T cell responses to AZD1222 COVID-19 vaccine. Study-wide background: Pooling covered second doses at about 4 or about 12 weeks.

Here immunoSEQ multiplex PCR was the method, and the copy in TCRdb shows in-frame clones only, minus some. The sample has about 98,000 clones, roughly 83% seen once. A word on this clone: Its specificity is not known.

Study-wide results and limits: Researchers took repertoire samples only after the peak T cell response had come. Targets within unmutated variant regions were reportedly found for nearly half of spike-specific TCRs. Among those given AZD1222, only five or six were seropositive at baseline.

The clonotype was recovered from an adult in good health. Material: peripheral blood, obtained on day 0 of AZD1222 vaccination.

Here the CDR3 reads CASSPPGTTYGYTF. Written as DNA, the CDR3 is TGTGCCAGCAGTCCTCCCGGGACAACTTATGGCTACACCTTC. The chain has TRBV28 and TRBJ1-2; perhaps TRBD1 as D (6 bases). This CDR3 is built from 14 residues. With 5 bases removed from V and 5 bases from J, the gap between germline ends came to 15 bases. In germline, CDR1 is MDHEN, CDR2 SYDVKM.